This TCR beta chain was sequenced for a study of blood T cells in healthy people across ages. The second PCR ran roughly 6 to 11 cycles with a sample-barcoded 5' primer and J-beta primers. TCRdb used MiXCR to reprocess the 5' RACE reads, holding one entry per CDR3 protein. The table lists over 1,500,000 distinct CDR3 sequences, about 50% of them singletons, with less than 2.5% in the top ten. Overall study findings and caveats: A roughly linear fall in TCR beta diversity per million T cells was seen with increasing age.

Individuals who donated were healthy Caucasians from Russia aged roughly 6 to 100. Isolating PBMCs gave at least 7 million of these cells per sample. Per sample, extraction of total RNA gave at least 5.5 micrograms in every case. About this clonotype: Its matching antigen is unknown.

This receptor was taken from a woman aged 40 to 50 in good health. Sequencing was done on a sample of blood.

The CDR3 DNA reads TGCGCCAGCAGCTTGGGGGACAGATGGCCGGTTACGGTAGGCTACAATGAGCAGTTCTTC. As protein: CASSLGDRWPVTVGYNEQFF. This rearrangement joins TRBV5-1 to TRBJ2-1; 7 positions match TRBD1. With 0 bases clipped from V and 3 bases from J, the junction kept 18 bases outside the gene matches. The V gene's germline CDR1 is SGHRS and CDR2 YFSETQ. The CDR3 totals 20 residues.